This T cell receptor (beta chain) was profiled in a study of CD8 T cells in ankylosing spondylitis. General study points: Disease-linked clones bore a CD8+ phenotype, appearing relatively rarely in peripheral blood. Roughly eight highly homologous variants formed a TCR beta motif that appeared characteristic of ankylosing spondylitis blood. Significant enrichment of disease-linked clones was reportedly seen in matched ankylosing spondylitis synovial fluid.

Making use of molecular barcodes, quantitative 5'-RACE generated TCR beta libraries. Each CDR3 protein is one row after TCRdb ran MiXCR on the 5' RACE reads. The data contain about 540,000 distinct CDR3 sequences, roughly 13% of them singletons. Per germline, CDR1 DFQATT and CDR2 SNEGSKA (reference sequence). The CDR3 consists of 15 residues. The V gene end was trimmed by 1 base and the J gene end by 4 bases; junction bases not matched to a gene: 1. A word on this clonotype: Antigen unknown.

This TCR came from a male donor with ankylosing spondylitis. V is TRBV20-1 and J is TRBJ1-6; TRBD1 agrees at 10 bases. Material for sequencing was blood, either unsorted or a sorted T cell fraction (not recorded which). In DNA, the CDR3 is TGCAGTGCTAGAGGACAGGGGGCTTATAATTCACCCCTCCACTTT. Its translation: CSARGQGAYNSPLHF.